This T cell receptor beta chain was found in a study of T-cell memory formation after mild COVID-19. The overall study: Largely donor-specific TCR clusters were found. The study, taken as a whole, reports: Day 15 to 85 contracting clones showed balanced CD4/CD8; day 15 to 37 expanders favored CD4+.

As for this clonotype: What it binds is unknown.

TCRdb reanalysed the 5' RACE reads using MiXCR and keeps one entry per CDR3 protein. The sample carries some 340,000 distinct CDR3 sequences, approximately 12% recorded once. CDR3 length: 13 amino acids. Trimming took 3 bases from V and 6 from J, leaving 8 bases between them. Germline CDR1 is LGHNA and CDR2 is YNFKEQ. This receptor was identified in a man aged 18-30 years who had mild COVID-19 (a few samples of this study predate the infection). Cell type and time point are not known. The sequencing input was PBMCs or a T cell subset sorted from them (not recorded which). The rearrangement uses TRBV4-2 and TRBJ1-4, with D tentatively TRBD1 (5 bases). This CDR3 is CASSHRGDEKLFF. DNA of the CDR3: TGTGCCAGCAGCCATAGAGGGGATGAAAAACTGTTTTTT.